This is a list of T cell receptor beta chains from one sample in a study of T cells in Graves' hyperthyroidism and ophthalmopathy. One entry per CDR3 protein results from TCRdb running MiXCR on the multiplex PCR reads. The data contain about 680,000 distinct CDR3 sequences, 30% to 40% of them singletons. Sequencing used blood. The receptors were sampled from a woman aged 35 to 49 with Graves' hyperthyroidism. Both conserved end residues are part of each CDR3. The order of the fields is D gene, J gene, CDR3 length, V gene, clone size, CDR3 DNA, CDR3 protein. D genes are given only for firm matches. A row's size may be missing; if present it is once, few, many or a size class.

d_call: NA; j_call: TRBJ1-2; cdr3_length: 11; v_call: TRBV4-2; clone_size: NA; cdr3_nt: TGTGCCAGCAGCAGACCAGGAGGCTACACCTTC; cdr3_aa: CASSRPGGYTF
d_call: TRBD2; j_call: TRBJ2-3; cdr3_length: 15; v_call: TRBV6-1; clone_size: NA; cdr3_nt: TGTGCCAGCAGCATGGGGACTAGAGACACAGATACGCAGTATTTT; cdr3_aa: CASSMGTRDTDTQYF
d_call: NA; j_call: TRBJ2-2; cdr3_length: 14; v_call: TRBV12-3/TRBV12-4; clone_size: NA; cdr3_nt: TGTGCCAGCAGTTTATCTGGCAGATTAGGGGAGCTGTTTTTT; cdr3_aa: CASSLSGRLGELFF
d_call: TRBD2; j_call: TRBJ2-5; cdr3_length: 15; v_call: TRBV20-1; clone_size: NA; cdr3_nt: TGCAGCGCCGAGACTAGCGGGAGCCACCAAGAGACCCAGTACTTC; cdr3_aa: CSAETSGSHQETQYF
d_call: NA; j_call: TRBJ1-4; cdr3_length: 14; v_call: TRBV10-3; clone_size: many; cdr3_nt: TGTGCCATCAGTGGAGACGGCTTCAATGAAAAACTGTTTTTT; cdr3_aa: CAISGDGFNEKLFF
d_call: NA; j_call: TRBJ1-2; cdr3_length: 13; v_call: TRBV12-3/TRBV12-4; clone_size: many; cdr3_nt: TGTGCCAGCAGTCCGACGTCTAACTATGGCTACACCTTC; cdr3_aa: CASSPTSNYGYTF
d_call: NA; j_call: TRBJ2-7; cdr3_length: 14; v_call: TRBV6-5; clone_size: many; cdr3_nt: TGTGCCAGCAGTTACGAAAGGGGATCCCACGAGCAGTACTTC; cdr3_aa: CASSYERGSHEQYF
d_call: NA; j_call: TRBJ2-6; cdr3_length: 16; v_call: TRBV20-1; clone_size: many; cdr3_nt: TGCAGCGCTGCGGGGCGGGTGTTCTCTGGGGCCAACGTCCTGACTTTC; cdr3_aa: CSAAGRVFSGANVLTF
d_call: NA; j_call: TRBJ1-1; cdr3_length: 14; v_call: TRBV7-9; clone_size: NA; cdr3_nt: TGTGCCAGCAACATCCCCGGACAGAGGACTGAAGCTTTCTTT; cdr3_aa: CASNIPGQRTEAFF
d_call: TRBD2; j_call: TRBJ2-7; cdr3_length: 17; v_call: TRBV10-2; clone_size: NA; cdr3_nt: TGCGCCAGCAGTGAGTCGACTTTGAGACTAGCTTTAAACGAGCAGTACTTC; cdr3_aa: CASSESTLRLALNEQYF
d_call: NA; j_call: TRBJ1-1; cdr3_length: 14; v_call: TRBV6-5; clone_size: few; cdr3_nt: TGTGCCAGCAGATGGGACGAGATCTGGACTGAAGCTTTCTTT; cdr3_aa: CASRWDEIWTEAFF
d_call: NA; j_call: TRBJ2-2; cdr3_length: 16; v_call: TRBV6-4; clone_size: NA; cdr3_nt: TGTGCCAGCAGTGCTTTTTCGACACCGAACACCGGGGAGCTGTTTTTT; cdr3_aa: CASSAFSTPNTGELFF
d_call: TRBD1; j_call: TRBJ1-1; cdr3_length: 16; v_call: TRBV9; clone_size: NA; cdr3_nt: TGTGCCAGCAGCGTAGAGGGACAGGGGGTAGGGACTGAAGCTTTCTTT; cdr3_aa: CASSVEGQGVGTEAFF
d_call: TRBD1; j_call: TRBJ1-5; cdr3_length: 19; v_call: TRBV20-1; clone_size: few; cdr3_nt: TGCAGTGCTAGAGAGGTCGGACAGGGGGCGTATGGGGGCAATCAGCCCCAGCATTTT; cdr3_aa: CSAREVGQGAYGGNQPQHF
d_call: NA; j_call: TRBJ1-1; cdr3_length: 14; v_call: TRBV7-2; clone_size: many; cdr3_nt: TGTGCCAGCAGTTTAACGGGCATGAACACTGAAGCTTTCTTT; cdr3_aa: CASSLTGMNTEAFF
d_call: NA; j_call: TRBJ1-2; cdr3_length: 11; v_call: TRBV29-1; clone_size: many; cdr3_nt: TGCAGCGTTGAATCGGTTACAGGAAGCTCCTTC; cdr3_aa: CSVESVTGSSF